This T cell receptor beta chain was observed in a study of shared clonotypes between healthy human individuals. Study-wide context: Three plates were used per donor for CD4 naive, three for CD4 memory, two for CD8 naive and one for CD8 memory. Regarding the study as a whole: Among donors, the sharing of clonotypes was expected to be influenced by sequencing depth. The researchers took only blood, and tissue repertoires probably look different.

Those who donated, Caucasian adults without exception, all lived in Nashville, Tennessee. The method was immunoSEQ multiplex PCR; TCRdb's version includes in-frame clones alone and lacks a portion of them. This repertoire shows about 2.3 million clones, 85% to 95% found once; its top ten account for 0.3% to 0.45%. As regards this clone: Its target is unknown.

The sample taken for sequencing was naive CD4+ T cells from PBMCs. Subset given: CD45RA+ positively selected. This TCR derives from a man aged 18 to 29 in good health. Some clones in this sample may be carry-over from other donors' samples.

The DNA for the CDR3 is TGCGCCAGCAGCACCCCATCTAGCGGGAATGAGCAGTTCTTC. Amino acid sequence: CASSTPSSGNEQFF. The chain carries TRBV5-1 and TRBJ2-1; 8 nucleotides agree with TRBD2. The CDR3 runs 14 residues. The germline CDR1 and CDR2 sequences are SGHRS and YFSETQ. The junction had 7 bases not matched to a gene; V was cut back by 4 bases and J by 7 bases.